This T cell receptor beta chain stems from a study of beta chain features in type 1 diabetes. The CDR3 has 14 residues. Trimming left V 1 base short and J 4 bases short, with 10 bases between. Germline V lookup: CDR1 SEHNR, CDR2 FQNEAQ (reference sequence). cDNA synthesis used the whole RNA isolate, giving expressed TCRB sequences. Profiled with immunoSEQ multiplex PCR; TCRdb holds only in-frame clones, not every one. This table holds more than 150,000 clones, approximately 9% found once. Sequencing input: central memory CD4+ T cells from blood. The receptor was isolated from a woman between 18 and 29 years old in good health. The chain has TRBV7-9 and TRBJ1-2, with D perhaps TRBD1 (5 bases). DNA of the CDR3: TGTGCCAGCAGCTTAGATCGGCAGGGCTATGGCTACACCTTC. The encoded protein is CASSLDRQGYGYTF.